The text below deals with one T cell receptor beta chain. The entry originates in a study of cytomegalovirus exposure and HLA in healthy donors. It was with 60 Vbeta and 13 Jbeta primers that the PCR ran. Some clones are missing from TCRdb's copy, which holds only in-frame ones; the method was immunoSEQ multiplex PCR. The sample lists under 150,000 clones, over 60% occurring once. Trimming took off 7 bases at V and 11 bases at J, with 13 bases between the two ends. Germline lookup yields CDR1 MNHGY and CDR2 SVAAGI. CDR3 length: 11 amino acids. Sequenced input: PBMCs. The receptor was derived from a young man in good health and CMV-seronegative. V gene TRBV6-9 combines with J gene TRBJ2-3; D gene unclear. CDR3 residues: CASICGPMQYF. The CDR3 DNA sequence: TGTGCCAGCATTTGTGGGCCGATGCAGTATTTT.